This paragraph reports one TCR beta chain. This clone turned up a few times. Its antigen has not been determined. Nothing much larger sits one base from this clone, and base qualities are not available. The cohort comprised around 700 healthy bone marrow donors. Cohort members were all nominally healthy when sampled, although unrecorded immune exposures were likely present. The donor tested CMV seronegative, placing the donor among the roughly 340 seronegative members of the cohort. A peripheral blood sample was collected from each donor, and TCR beta sequencing was performed on peripheral blood mononuclear cells. The Qiagen DNeasy Blood Extraction Kit was used to extract genomic DNA from the blood cell samples. Libraries were built with the immunoSEQ multiplex PCR assay. The multiplex PCR relied on a mix of 60 forward primers for TCR Vbeta segments and 13 reverse primers for TCR Jbeta segments. Amplification of the CDR3 region of rearranged TCR beta genes was performed with a multiplex PCR assay on genomic DNA. Amplified TCR beta libraries were sequenced as 87-base-pair reads on the Illumina HiSeq System. The published analysis was carried out like this. Across the 600 to 700 repertoires, a later analysis counted 75 million to 90 million unique TCR beta chains, roughly 11 million of which were shared by at least two donors. Raw reads were error-corrected and collapsed into unique sequences with a nearest-neighbor algorithm that merged closely related sequences to remove PCR and sequencing errors. Alignment of CDR3 sequences to IMGT reference sequences was used to assign V, D and J gene segments. For a sequence to be retained, a match of at least six nucleotides was required to both a V gene segment and a J gene segment. Rearrangements were classified as productive when the CDR3 lacked stop codons and remained in frame with V and J, and all other rearrangements were classified as non-productive. Following IMGT convention, CDR3 was defined as the stretch from the second conserved V-encoded cysteine to the conserved J-encoded phenylalanine. The earlier analysis of about 560 of the donors excluded any sequence lacking an unambiguous match to a single V gene segment. In an earlier analysis of a few hundred of the donors, V segments were called functional above 56.7% productive rearrangements and were called segregating when the between-donor standard deviation exceeded 5%. A statistical classification framework was built for diagnosing cytomegalovirus status from the catalog of TCR beta chain sequences. In a later analysis, V and J genes were assigned by comparing TCR nucleotide sequences against IMGT/GENE-DB human TR gene sequences. A later analysis assigned CDR3 sequences and most-parsimonious VDJ recombination scenarios with the TCRdist pipeline. In a later analysis, each TCR beta chain was defined by its CDR3 amino acid sequence together with its V-gene family, and reads without a unique V-gene family were excluded. In a later analysis, several hundred highly shared, low-generation-probability nucleotide sequences were removed to address suspected cross-contamination and a sequencing artifact. For each public chain, a later analysis derived a clonal expansion index from normalized ranks of inferred template counts within each repertoire. A later analysis computed generation probabilities with a VDJ recombination model fitted to out-of-frame rearrangements, and checked the results against IGoR. In a later analysis, TCR-TCR, TCR-HLA and TCR-CMV co-occurrence was scored with hypergeometric tests, and a repertoire-size bias correction was applied to TCR pairs. False discovery rates were estimated in a later analysis by permuting HLA or CMV assignments 20 times. In a later analysis, co-occurring TCRs were grouped using DBSCAN, and TCRdist sequence similarity was added for clustering within HLA-allele-positive subsets. Repertoires with fewer than 30,000 or more than 120,000 public chains, plus five repertoires with anomalous nucleotide sharing, were excluded from co-occurrence clustering. Here the immuneACCESS table is served through TCRdb, limited to in-frame sequences with V and J called. Missing clones are a known gap in these copies; in checked studies unresolved V genes cover under half, and the rest lacks a known reason. The V and J calls and clone size are taken from that table; D and trimming were inferred from the DNA. The sample data list roughly 130,000 clones, and just over 65% of these were observed just once. The top ten hold 1.5% of the sample.

The CDR3 sequence holds 14 residues, the cysteine and phenylalanine included. Left in the record is the CDR3 DNA by itself, 42 bases read in frame from the first base. V was cut back by 7 bases and J by 2 bases, leaving a gap of 15 bases between them. From a lookup of the germline V gene, CDR1 and CDR2 are MDHEN and SYDVKM. The data stem from a study of cytomegalovirus exposure and HLA in healthy donors listed by TCRdb under 2017. At the level of the whole study: According to an earlier analysis of around 600 of the donors, some 180 million T cells yielded some 120 million unique TCR beta sequences and about 300 Gb of sequence data. An early release covering about 600 HLA-typed donors comprised approximately 290 gigabases of sequencing data and tens of millions of unique TCR sequences. Among the roughly 370 genotyped donors, roughly 80% belonged to the genetic ancestry cluster associated with self-reported Caucasian donors. The study aimed to test whether cataloging public T cell receptors could reveal signatures of past pathogen exposure. Using immunosequencing, the study profiled T cell repertoires from approximately 700 subjects and related those repertoires to cytomegalovirus serostatus. Along with the approximately 700-subject first cohort, a separate validation cohort of over 90 different subjects was used. The study combined high-throughput TCR immunosequencing, statistical association of individual TCRs with disease status, and machine learning to predict cytomegalovirus infection status. To study patterns of TCR occurrence, a later analysis re-analyzed previously published TCR beta repertoires from several hundred donors and added high-resolution HLA genotyping. Rather than using new phenotypic data, the later analysis identified candidate immune exposures from TCR beta sequences and from how often those sequences occurred across donors. To decide whether each TCR beta V gene segment behaved as functional or pseudogenic, an earlier analysis of some 540 of the donors relied on high-throughput TCR beta sequencing. Donor age, sex, ethnicity and CMV serostatus were collected together with the repertoire data. A later genetic analysis used genome-wide SNP genotypes for about three fifths of the 666 donors, treating that subset as a discovery cohort. Every repertoire in the discovery cohort had been generated on one and the same sequencing platform. HLA typing covered class I and class II loci at four-digit resolution. The number of typed donors differed by locus: about 620-630 for A, B, C, DRB1 and DQB1; approximately 530 for DQA1; 600 to 610 for DPA1; and roughly 490 for DPB1. Several DR-DQ haplotypes were handled as single units for association and clustering because linkage in the cohort was strong. Across some 400 genotyped donors of the cohort, an average of approximately 220,000 unique TCR beta nucleotide sequences per donor were sequenced, and roughly 17% of those sequences were non-productive.

What the research found in general, with its limitations: In vitro tests confirmed that a few of the cytomegalovirus-associated TCR beta chains recognize cytomegalovirus antigens. Immune exposure information for the cohort was limited to CMV serostatus. The sequencing pipeline was judged likely to have produced a cluster of highly shared sequence variants as a technical artifact. In a later analysis, several top co-occurrence clusters were reported to appear linked to parvovirus B19, influenza, CMV and Epstein-Barr virus. In a later genetic analysis, a missense DCLRE1C variant was associated with V-gene and J-gene trimming of TCR beta chains, and the association was replicated in an independent cohort. Sequencing depth was assumed to be roughly uniform across donors in the presence/absence analyses, though that assumption may not hold. An earlier analysis of approximately 530 of the donors showed that most TCR beta V segments appeared in productive rearrangements either about 87% or about 30% of the time, which broadly matched IMGT annotations. A further reported finding was that TCR beta sequences accurately predicted the HLA-A and HLA-B alleles for most subjects in the first cohort. A later analysis associated 15,000 to 20,000 TCR beta sequences with specific HLA alleles at a false discovery rate of 0.05. Linkage disequilibrium might explain the correlated functional status among segregating V segments, but an unknown experimental factor could not be excluded. A total of about 180 TCR beta chains were listed by the study as associated with cytomegalovirus. The authors suggested that the approach could potentially be generalized to other disease states and immunological phenotypes. Because the 87-base-pair reads could not distinguish some IMGT-functional V segments, including TRBV6-2 and TRBV6-3, those segments were excluded. Compared with the 666-donor mean, donors in an Asian-associated ancestry cluster had fewer N-insertions in productive TCRs, according to a later genetic analysis. The earlier analysis of about 600 of the donors excluded approximately 17 rarely observed V segments, including chromosome 9 orphons, because counts were too low. A later analysis found that most CMV-associated TCR beta chains appeared HLA-restricted, with HLA associations seemingly driven largely by CMV exposure. Compared with equally common non-associated chains, HLA-associated TCR beta chains in a later analysis were more clonally expanded and had lower generation probabilities. This cohort had only TCR beta chains sequenced, and the lack of alpha or paired-chain data limited which features could be detected. In a later analysis, the rate of TCR association differed among HLA loci, with DRB1 alleles having the most associated TCRs and HLA-C alleles having the fewest. In both the original and validation cohorts, the classifier was reported to diagnose cytomegalovirus status with high specificity and sensitivity. When HLA alleles, especially DR and DQ, strongly co-occurred, TCR associations were difficult to assign to individual alleles. Most TCR sequences were observed very rarely across donors, whereas some public TCRs were present in many individuals. Because some donors lacked HLA typing at each locus, the association tests relied only on the typed subset.

The V and J genes are TRBV28 and TRBJ2-7, and perhaps TRBD1 as D gene, on 5 matching bases. The receptor's source is a man younger than 30 in good health and CMV-seronegative. Sequencing used PBMCs. The encoded CDR3 is CASTLGARAYEQYF. The DNA sequence reads TGTGCCAGCACCCTAGGGGCCAGGGCCTACGAGCAGTACTTC.